These 22 T cell receptor beta chains share one sample of origin, sequenced in a study of T cells in Graves' hyperthyroidism and ophthalmopathy. Authors of the study amplified TCR beta CDR3 regions from RNA transcripts. Initially, a first-round RT-PCR of the TCR CDR3 employed the HTBI primer set. TCRdb redid the calling of the multiplex PCR reads with MiXCR, one entry per CDR3 protein. The sample includes under 350,000 distinct CDR3 sequences, 15% to 20% seen only once; the top ten take 45% to 55%. Specimen: blood. The receptors here all came from a woman in her 50s with Graves' hyperthyroidism.

This clonotype appeared many times. The J gene is TRBJ1-5, the V gene TRBV12-3 or TRBV12-4, with D hard to call. Trimming stripped 1 base from V and 4 bases from J, with 11 bases between. The CDR3 is made up of 15 amino acids. CDR3 residues: CASSLGMGQNQPQHF. The CDR3 DNA is TGTGCCAGCAGTTTAGGGATGGGCCAAAATCAGCCCCAGCATTTT.

V usage is TRBV20-1 and J usage is TRBJ1-2; the match to TRBD1 covers 8 bases. Germline values: CDR1 DFQATT, CDR2 SNEGSKA (reference sequence). The CDR3 has 13 residues. V trimming: 5 bases; J trimming: 8 bases; junction bases outside the gene matches: 10. The CDR3 bases are TGCAGTGCTGCTGGGACAGGCACCTCCGGCTACACCTTC. Its protein is CSAAGTGTSGYTF.

This clonotype showed up just a few times. V is TRBV13 and J is TRBJ2-1, with D hard to call. Germline V gene lookup returns CDR1 PRHDT and CDR2 FYEKMQ (reference sequence). Trimming pared 1 base from V and 4 bases from J, leaving 11 bases between. The CDR3 covers 15 residues. The CDR3 here is CASSLARWGYNEQFF. The CDR3 DNA reads as TGTGCCAGCAGCTTAGCCCGGTGGGGATACAATGAGCAGTTCTTC.

This clonotype was counted at least ten times. The chain employs TRBV20-1 and TRBJ2-4; 7 nucleotides align to TRBD2. V shed 1 base, J shed 9 bases, and the junction held 9 bases outside the gene matches. This CDR3 is built from 14 residues. Germline V gene sequence: CDR1 DFQATT, CDR2 SNEGSKA (reference sequence). This CDR3 is CSARVVGREGIQYF. The CDR3 DNA reads TGCAGTGCTAGAGTGGTTGGCAGGGAGGGCATTCAGTACTTC.

This clonotype came up many times. The CDR3 loop is CASSLAGGSVAYGYTF. The CDR3 coding sequence is TGTGCCAGCAGCTTAGCCGGGGGTTCGGTTGCGTATGGCTACACCTTC. The chain carries TRBV7-2 and TRBJ1-2; possibly TRBD1 for D (5 bases). CDR3 length: 16 amino acids. V gave up 0 bases and J gave up 5 bases, with 16 bases separating them. Germline CDR1 SGHTA, CDR2 FQGNSA.

Regarding this clonotype: A read error may be the cause here, since a much bigger clone is one base away. The rearrangement links TRBV28 to TRBJ1-5; TRBD1 aligns across 10 bases. V lost 5 bases and J lost 6; bases outside the gene matches: 7. The CDR3 sequence is 15 residues long. The germline V gene has CDR1 MDHEN and CDR2 SYDVKM. This CDR3 is CASSHGQGVTQPQHF. CDR3 in DNA: TGTGCCAGCAGTCACGGACAGGGGGTCACTCAGCCCCAGCATTTT.

The chain has TRBV11-2 and TRBJ2-3; 9 nucleotides line up with TRBD1. The CDR3 contains 15 residues. Germline lookup yields CDR1 SGHAT and CDR2 FQNNGV. The V and J ends lost 3 bases and 6 bases, in that order; junction bases with no gene match: 7. Here the CDR3 reads CASSFTGGVVDTQYF. CDR3 in DNA: TGTGCCAGCAGCTTCACAGGGGGCGTCGTGGATACGCAGTATTTT.

This clonotype was seen many times. The chain links TRBV28 to TRBJ2-5, with D perhaps matching TRBD2 (6 bases). CDR3 size: 16 residues. Germline loops: CDR1 MDHEN, CDR2 SYDVKM. V was shortened by 5 bases and J by 4 bases, with 20 bases between the two germline ends. The CDR3 region has the DNA TGTGCCAGCAGTACACCTGGGGGACTCTTCCTAGAGACCCAGTACTTC. Encoded protein: CASSTPGGLFLETQYF.

The chain links TRBV3-1 to TRBJ2-5; D is ambiguous. The germline V and J ends were trimmed by 5 bases and 5 bases, with 9 bases remaining between them. The CDR3 totals 12 residues. Germline loops: CDR1 LGHDT, CDR2 YNNKEL (reference sequence). The DNA of the CDR3 is TGTGCCAGCAGCTTCCCACGTGAGACCCAGTACTTC. Translation: CASSFPRETQYF.

This clonotype was found a few times. This chain connects TRBV11-2 to TRBJ2-1; TRBD2 aligns across 7 bases. The V gene end was trimmed by 2 bases and the J gene end by 3 bases; junction bases not matched to a gene: 13. The CDR3 length is 18 residues. The V gene's germline CDR1 is SGHAT and CDR2 FQNNGV. The CDR3: CASSLYAMGAGYYNEQFF. CDR3 DNA sequence: TGTGCCAGCAGCTTATACGCGATGGGAGCGGGATACTACAATGAGCAGTTCTTC.

This clonotype was observed at least ten times. The rearrangement joins TRBV12-3 or TRBV12-4 to TRBJ1-5; D gene ambiguous. Trimming removed 3 bases at V and 5 bases at J, with 11 bases between. There are 14 residues in the CDR3. CDR3 DNA sequence: TGTGCCAGCAGTTTTCTGGCCCAGTATCAGCCCCAGCATTTT. Its translation: CASSFLAQYQPQHF.

In this sample, this clonotype turned up many times. V is TRBV7-2 and J is TRBJ2-5; TRBD1 agrees at 10 bases. This CDR3 contains 16 residues. J was trimmed by 5 bases and V by 2 bases; bases with no gene match: 8. CDR1 is SGHTA and CDR2 is FQGNSA in the germline V gene. The CDR3 loop reads CASSLSRDRGSETQYF. CDR3 DNA sequence: TGTGCCAGCAGCTTAAGTCGGGACAGGGGTAGTGAGACCCAGTACTTC.

This clonotype was seen a few times. The chain has TRBV5-4 and TRBJ2-3, with TRBD2 matching over 16 bases. With V trimmed by 4 bases and J by 1 base, 6 bases remained unmatched. From germline, CDR1 is SGHNT and CDR2 YYREEE (reference sequence). The CDR3 runs 18 residues. The CDR3: CASSPGLAGGTGTDTQYF. The CDR3 region has the DNA TGTGCCAGCAGCCCGGGACTAGCGGGGGGGACCGGCACAGATACGCAGTATTTT.

This clonotype was seen more than once but under ten times. The genes are TRBV19 and TRBJ2-7; D might be TRBD1 or TRBD2, each matching 5 bases. V lost 5 bases and J 2 bases, leaving 19 bases between the germline ends. The CDR3 length is 16 residues. Germline lookup yields CDR1 LNHDA and CDR2 SQIVND (reference sequence). The CDR3: CASSVSGSGPPYEQYF. CDR3 in DNA: TGTGCCAGTAGTGTATCGGGATCGGGACCCCCCTACGAGCAGTACTTC.

The V call is TRBV5-4, the J call TRBJ1-5, with TRBD1 identical over 7 bases. The CDR3 spans 15 residues. V trimming: 4 bases; J trimming: 0 bases; junction bases outside the gene matches: 4. The germline V gene has CDR1 SGHNT and CDR2 YYREEE (reference sequence). The CDR3 spells CASSGGQHSNQPQHF. In DNA, the CDR3 is TGTGCCAGCAGCGGGGGACAGCATAGCAATCAGCCCCAGCATTTT.

The chain employs TRBV5-4 and TRBJ2-1, with D possibly called TRBD1 or TRBD2 (5 bases each). The length of the CDR3 is 16 residues. V lost 3 bases to trimming and J lost 1 base, with 14 bases between them. Germline V gives CDR1 SGHNT, CDR2 YYREEE (reference sequence). The CDR3 bases are TGTGCCAGCAGCTCCCGGGGCGTAGATTCCTACAATGAGCAGTTCTTC. Its protein product is CASSSRGVDSYNEQFF.

In this sample, this clonotype turned up many times. V usage is TRBV11-2 and J usage is TRBJ1-1; unclear D gene. CDR3 length: 13 residues. V lost 8 bases and J lost 1, with 11 bases in between. Germline V gene data show CDR1 as SGHAT and CDR2 as FQNNGV. This chain's CDR3 is CASAPEENTEAFF. The DNA for the CDR3 is TGTGCCAGCGCACCGGAGGAGAACACTGAAGCTTTCTTT.

This clonotype was seen a single time. The chain uses TRBV2 and TRBJ1-5; TRBD1 aligns across 8 bases. The CDR3 totals 15 residues. Losses at the gene ends were 6 bases for V and 5 bases for J; bases not matched to a gene: 9. Germline-derived CDR1 and CDR2 are SNHLY and FYNNEI. The CDR3 sequence: CASRAGTGAHQPQHF. CDR3 bases: TGTGCCAGCAGGGCCGGGACAGGTGCTCATCAGCCCCAGCATTTT. Supplemented by reference TRBV2 and TRBJ1-5, the full variable domain reads EPEVTQTPSHQVTQMGQEVILRCVPISNHLYFYWYRQILGQKVEFLVSFYNNEISEKSEIFDDQFSVERPDGSNFTLKIRSTKLEDSAMYFCASRAGTGAHQPQHFGDGTRLSIL.

The sample holds one count of this clonotype. A read error is possible here, since a much larger clone lies one base away. V is TRBV12-3 or TRBV12-4 and J is TRBJ2-3; no clear D. The CDR3 runs to 11 residues. Trimming took 11 bases from V and 4 from J, leaving 10 bases between them. The CDR3 here is CAGAGADTQYF. Here the CDR3 DNA reads TGTGCCGGCGCAGGAGCAGATACGCAGTATTTT.

The rearrangement uses TRBV6-1 and TRBJ1-1; a weak D match, TRBD1 (5 bases). The germline CDR1 and CDR2 sequences are MNHNS and SASEGT. This CDR3 has 15 residues. V lost 5 bases and J 3 bases, leaving 16 bases between the germline ends. In DNA, the CDR3 is TGTGCCAGCAGTTTCCGTCTCGGAGGGGACACTGAAGCTTTCTTT. It yields the protein CASSFRLGGDTEAFF.

This sequence joins TRBV25-1 and TRBJ2-7, with TRBD2 as a possible D gene (5 bases). Per the germline V gene, CDR1 is MGHDK and CDR2 is SYGVNS. Trimming shortened V by 6 bases and J by 6 bases, and 15 bases separated the two germline ends. The CDR3 totals 13 residues. The CDR3 reads CASSLIEGSEQYV. CDR3 bases: TGTGCCAGCAGCCTAATTGAGGGAAGCGAGCAGTACGTC.

Many counts were recorded for this clonotype. V and J are TRBV13 and TRBJ2-3; TRBD2 matches at 8 bases. CDR1 and CDR2 from the germline V gene are PRHDT and FYEKMQ (reference sequence). V shed 1 base and J 6 bases; nucleotides not matched to a gene: 6. This CDR3 has 15 amino acids. CDR3 nucleotide sequence: TGTGCCAGCAGCTTAGAGGGCGGGGGGCCCGATACGCAGTATTTT. Its protein is CASSLEGGGPDTQYF.